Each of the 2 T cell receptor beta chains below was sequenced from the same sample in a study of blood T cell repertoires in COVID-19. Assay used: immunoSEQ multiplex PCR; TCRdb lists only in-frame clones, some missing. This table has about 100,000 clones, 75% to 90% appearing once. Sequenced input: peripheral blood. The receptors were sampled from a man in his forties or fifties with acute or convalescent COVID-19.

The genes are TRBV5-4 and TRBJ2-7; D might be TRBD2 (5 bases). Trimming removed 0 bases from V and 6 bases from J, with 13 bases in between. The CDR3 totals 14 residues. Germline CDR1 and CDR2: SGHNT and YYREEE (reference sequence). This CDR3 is CASSLEGPRGEQYF. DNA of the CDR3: TGTGCCAGCAGCTTGGAAGGGCCCCGGGGCGAGCAGTACTTC.

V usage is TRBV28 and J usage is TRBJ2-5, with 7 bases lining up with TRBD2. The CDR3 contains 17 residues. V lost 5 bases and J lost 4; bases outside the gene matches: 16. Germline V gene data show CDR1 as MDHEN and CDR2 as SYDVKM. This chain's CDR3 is CASSAVGWRELPETQYF. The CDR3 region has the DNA TGTGCCAGCAGTGCCGTAGGGTGGCGGGAGCTCCCAGAGACCCAGTACTTC.